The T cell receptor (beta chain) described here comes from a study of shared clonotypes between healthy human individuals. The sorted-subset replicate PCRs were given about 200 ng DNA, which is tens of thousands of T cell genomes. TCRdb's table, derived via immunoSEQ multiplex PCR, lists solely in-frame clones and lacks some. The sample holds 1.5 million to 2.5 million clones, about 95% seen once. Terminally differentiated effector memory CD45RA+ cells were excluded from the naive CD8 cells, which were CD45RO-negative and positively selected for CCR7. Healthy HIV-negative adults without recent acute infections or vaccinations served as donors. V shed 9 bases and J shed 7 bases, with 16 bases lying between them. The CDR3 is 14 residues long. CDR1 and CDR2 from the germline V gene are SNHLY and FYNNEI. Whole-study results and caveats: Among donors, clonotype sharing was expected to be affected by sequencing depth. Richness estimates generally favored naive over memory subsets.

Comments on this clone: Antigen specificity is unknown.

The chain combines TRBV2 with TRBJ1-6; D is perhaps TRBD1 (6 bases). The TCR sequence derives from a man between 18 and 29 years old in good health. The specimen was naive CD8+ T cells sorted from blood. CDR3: CASLQGTENSPLHF. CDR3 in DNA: TGTGCCAGTCTACAGGGAACGGAGAATTCACCCCTCCACTTT.